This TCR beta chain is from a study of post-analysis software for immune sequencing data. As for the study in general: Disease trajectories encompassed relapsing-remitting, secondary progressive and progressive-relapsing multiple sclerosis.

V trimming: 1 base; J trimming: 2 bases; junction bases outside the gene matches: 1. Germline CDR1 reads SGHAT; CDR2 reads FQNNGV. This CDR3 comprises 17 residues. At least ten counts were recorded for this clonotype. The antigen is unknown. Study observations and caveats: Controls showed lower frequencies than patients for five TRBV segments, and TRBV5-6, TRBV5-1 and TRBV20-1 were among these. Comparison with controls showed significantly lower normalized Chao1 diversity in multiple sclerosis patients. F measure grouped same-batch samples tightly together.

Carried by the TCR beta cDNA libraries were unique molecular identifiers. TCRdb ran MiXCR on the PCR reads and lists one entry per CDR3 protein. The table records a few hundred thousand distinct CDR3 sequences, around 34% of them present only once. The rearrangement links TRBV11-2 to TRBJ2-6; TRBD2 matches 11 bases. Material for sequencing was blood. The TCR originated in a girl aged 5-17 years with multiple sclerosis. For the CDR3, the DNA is TGTGCCAGCAGCTTAGGACTAGCGGGAACTGGGGCCAACGTCCTGACTTTC. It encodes CASSLGLAGTGANVLTF.